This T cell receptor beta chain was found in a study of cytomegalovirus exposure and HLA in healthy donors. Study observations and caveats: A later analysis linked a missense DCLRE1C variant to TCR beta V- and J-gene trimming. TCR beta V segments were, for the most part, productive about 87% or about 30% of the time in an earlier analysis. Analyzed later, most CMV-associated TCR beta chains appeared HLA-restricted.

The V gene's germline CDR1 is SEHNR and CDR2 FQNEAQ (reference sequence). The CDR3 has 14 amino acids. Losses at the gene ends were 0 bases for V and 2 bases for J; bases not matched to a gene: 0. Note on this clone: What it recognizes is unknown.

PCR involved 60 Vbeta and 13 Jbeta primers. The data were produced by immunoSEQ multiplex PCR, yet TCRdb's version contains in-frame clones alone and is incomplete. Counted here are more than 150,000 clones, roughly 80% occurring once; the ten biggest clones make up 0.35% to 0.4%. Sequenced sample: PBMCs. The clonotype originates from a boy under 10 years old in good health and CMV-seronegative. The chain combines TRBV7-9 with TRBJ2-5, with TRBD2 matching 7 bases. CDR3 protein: CASSLAGLQETQYF. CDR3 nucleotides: TGTGCCAGCAGCTTAGCGGGACTACAAGAGACCCAGTACTTC. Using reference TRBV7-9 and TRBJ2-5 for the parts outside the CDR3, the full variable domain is DTGVSQNPRHKITKRGQNVTFRCDPISEHNRLYWYRQTLGQGPEFLTYFQNEAQLEKSRLLSDRFSAERPKGSFSTLEIQRTEQGDSAMYLCASSLAGLQETQYFGPGTRLLVL.